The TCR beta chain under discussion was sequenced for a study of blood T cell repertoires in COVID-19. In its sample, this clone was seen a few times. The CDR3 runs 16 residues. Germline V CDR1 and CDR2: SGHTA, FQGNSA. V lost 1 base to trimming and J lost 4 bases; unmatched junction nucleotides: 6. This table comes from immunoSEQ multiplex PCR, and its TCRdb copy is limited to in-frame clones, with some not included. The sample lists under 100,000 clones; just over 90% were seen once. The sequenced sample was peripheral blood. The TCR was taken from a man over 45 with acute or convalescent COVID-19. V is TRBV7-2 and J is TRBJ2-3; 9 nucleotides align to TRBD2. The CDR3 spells CASSLVSGSYPDTQYF. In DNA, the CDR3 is TGTGCCAGCAGCTTAGTTAGCGGGAGCTACCCAGATACGCAGTATTTT.